The rows below give T cell receptor beta chains drawn from one sample of a study of T cell responses to AZD1222 COVID-19 vaccine. This table comes from immunoSEQ multiplex PCR, and its TCRdb copy is limited to in-frame clones, with some not included. Here the sample spans roughly 140,000 clones, about nine tenths being singletons. Here the sequenced sample was peripheral blood, taken on day 0 of AZD1222 vaccination. The receptors were gathered from an adult in good health. Both conserved end residues are part of each CDR3. The D gene is left open where the match is weak. Rows give clone size only sometimes, using once, few, many, or a class for an expanded clone.

J gene	clone size	D gene	V gene	CDR3 protein	CDR3 DNA
TRBJ1-2	NA	NA	TRBV27	CASSLGPGGVYGYTF	TGTGCCAGCAGTTTGGGCCCCGGGGGTGTCTATGGCTACACCTTC
TRBJ1-6	NA	TRBD1	TRBV19	CASSIQGVNSPLHF	TGTGCCAGTAGTATTCAGGGGGTAAATTCACCCCTCCACTTT
TRBJ1-4	NA	NA	TRBV7-6	CASSLVASGQETKLFF	TGTGCCAGCAGCTTAGTTGCTTCGGGGCAGGAGACAAAACTGTTTTTT
TRBJ1-2	NA	NA	TRBV24-1	CATSDSGQPYYARGGYTF	TGTGCCACCAGTGATTCAGGACAGCCATACTATGCTCGTGGAGGCTACACCTTC
TRBJ2-7	NA	TRBD1	TRBV4-1	CASSQKGQTAYEQYF	TGCGCCAGCAGCCAAAAGGGACAGACGGCCTACGAGCAGTACTTC
TRBJ1-1	NA	NA	TRBV11-2	CASSSLDRRNTEAFF	TGTGCCAGCAGCTCCCTCGACAGGAGGAACACTGAAGCTTTCTTT
TRBJ2-1	NA	NA	TRBV6-5	CASSPVDVGEQFF	TGTGCCAGCAGTCCCGTCGACGTAGGTGAGCAGTTCTTC
TRBJ1-2	NA	NA	TRBV9	CASSVGGYGYTF	TGTGCCAGCAGCGTAGGGGGCTATGGCTACACCTTC
TRBJ1-2	NA	NA	TRBV28	CASRPGTVANYGYTF	TGTGCCAGCAGACCCGGGACGGTAGCTAACTATGGCTACACCTTC
TRBJ2-6	NA	NA	TRBV23-1	CASSRGCKAPSFAGANVLTF	TGCGCCAGCAGTCGTGGGTGTAAGGCGCCCAGTTTCGCCGGGGCCAACGTCCTGACTTTC
TRBJ1-1	NA	NA	TRBV3-1/TRBV3-2	CASSQLPGGNTEAFF	TGTGCCAGCAGCCAACTCCCGGGGGGTAACACTGAAGCTTTCTTT
TRBJ1-6	NA	NA	TRBV5-1	CASSFMGQYNSPLHF	TGCGCCAGCAGCTTTATGGGCCAGTATAATTCACCCCTCCACTTT
TRBJ1-1	NA	TRBD1	TRBV10-3	CAIRGDSWNTEAFF	TGTGCCATCAGGGGGGACAGCTGGAACACTGAAGCTTTCTTT
TRBJ2-7	NA	TRBD2	TRBV13	CASSREGSLAGDKQYF	TGTGCCAGCAGCCGGGAGGGGTCCTTAGCGGGAGACAAGCAGTACTTC
TRBJ1-2	NA	NA	TRBV11-3	CASSLGGGNGYTF	TGTGCCAGCAGCTTAGGCGGGGGCAATGGCTACACCTTC
TRBJ1-2	NA	TRBD1	TRBV27	CASSRGQGFRNYGYTF	TGTGCCAGCAGCCGGGGACAGGGGTTTCGAAACTATGGCTACACCTTC
TRBJ2-3	few	TRBD1	TRBV6-4	CASSGTGGADTQYF	TGTGCCAGCAGTGGGACAGGGGGCGCAGATACGCAGTATTTT
TRBJ1-5	NA	TRBD1	TRBV28	CASSLLGQGKGQPQHF	TGTGCCAGCAGTTTATTGGGACAGGGGAAAGGTCAGCCCCAGCATTTT
TRBJ2-5	NA	NA	TRBV18	CASSPGLGETQYF	TGTGCCAGCTCACCGGGTCTGGGGGAGACCCAGTACTTC
TRBJ1-5	NA	NA	TRBV21-1	CASSPRPEWNQPQHF	TGTGCCAGCAGCCCCCGTCCGGAGTGGAATCAGCCCCAGCATTTT
TRBJ2-7	NA	TRBD2	TRBV6-2/TRBV6-3	CASSYGTSGYEQYF	TGTGCCAGCAGTTACGGGACTAGCGGGTACGAGCAGTACTTC
TRBJ2-1	NA	TRBD2	TRBV5-1	CASSLRTSGRGNEQFF	TGCGCCAGCAGCTTACGGACTAGCGGGAGGGGCAATGAGCAGTTCTTC
TRBJ1-2	once	TRBD1	TRBV5-5	CASSYGTAQDFYGYTF	TGTGCCAGCAGCTACGGGACAGCTCAAGACTTCTATGGCTACACCTTC
TRBJ1-2	NA	TRBD1	TRBV9	CASSQPGQGSRGYTF	TGTGCCAGCAGCCAACCGGGACAGGGGTCGCGTGGCTACACCTTC
TRBJ1-2	NA	TRBD1	TRBV6-1	CASSEGTGEYYGYTF	TGTGCCAGCAGTGAAGGGACAGGAGAATACTATGGCTACACCTTC
TRBJ1-5	once	NA	TRBV15	CATSRGGARGGNQPQHF	TGTGCCACCAGCAGGGGGGGGGCTCGCGGTGGGAATCAGCCCCAGCATTTT
TRBJ2-1	NA	NA	TRBV6-4	CASSEGGHNEQFF	TGTGCCAGCAGTGAAGGAGGGCACAATGAGCAGTTCTTC
TRBJ2-7	NA	NA	TRBV15	CATSRDEERQYF	TGTGCCACCAGCAGAGATGAGGAAAGGCAGTACTTC
TRBJ1-1	few	NA	TRBV5-1	CASRANTEAFF	TGCGCCAGCAGGGCAAACACTGAAGCTTTCTTT
TRBJ2-1	NA	NA	TRBV7-6	CASSLYPGGSYNEQFF	TGTGCCAGCAGCTTATACCCAGGGGGGTCCTACAATGAGCAGTTCTTC
TRBJ1-2	once	NA	TRBV12-3/TRBV12-4	CASTRGGMGYTF	TGTGCCAGCACCCGAGGAGGGATGGGCTACACCTTC
TRBJ2-2	NA	NA	TRBV5-4	CASSLAGELFF	TGTGCCAGCAGCTTAGCCGGGGAGCTGTTTTTT
TRBJ2-7	NA	TRBD1	TRBV13	CASSLGHRGSYEQYF	TGTGCCAGCAGCTTAGGGCACAGGGGGTCCTACGAGCAGTACTTC
TRBJ2-7	NA	NA	TRBV6-5	CASSLTGPQVNF	TGTGCCAGCAGCCTGACGGGACCGCAAGTAAACTTC
TRBJ1-2	NA	NA	TRBV20-1	CSARDRRIRGF	TGCAGTGCTAGAGATCGAAGGATTCGTGGATTC
TRBJ1-4	NA	NA	TRBV4-1	CASSPFDRRRREKLFF	TGCGCCAGCAGCCCCTTTGACAGACGGAGGAGAGAAAAACTGTTTTTT
TRBJ2-1	once	NA	TRBV18	CASSPPTTRGHEQFF	TGTGCCAGCTCACCACCCACTACCAGGGGTCATGAGCAGTTCTTC
TRBJ2-1	NA	NA	TRBV10-3	CAISESKGGTAHEQFF	TGTGCCATCAGTGAGTCGAAAGGGGGAACCGCCCATGAGCAGTTCTTC
TRBJ2-1	NA	TRBD2	TRBV19	CASGTSGSSYNEQFF	TGTGCCAGCGGGACTAGCGGAAGCTCCTACAATGAGCAGTTCTTC
TRBJ2-1	NA	NA	TRBV6-5	CASSSGPVGHEQFF	TGTGCCAGCAGTTCCGGACCGGTGGGACATGAGCAGTTCTTC
TRBJ2-3	NA	NA	TRBV10-3	CAISEREGMGYF	TGTGCCATCAGTGAGAGAGAGGGGATGGGGTATTTT
TRBJ1-2	NA	NA	TRBV7-2	CASSLEGQERGGYTF	TGTGCCAGCAGCTTAGAAGGGCAGGAGAGAGGTGGCTACACCTTC
TRBJ2-3	medium-sized	NA	TRBV6-2/TRBV6-3	CASSYRDTDTQYF	TGTGCCAGCAGTTACAGGGACACAGATACGCAGTATTTT
TRBJ1-2	few	NA	TRBV28	CASSPLGGAYGYTF	TGTGCCAGCAGCCCCCTCGGAGGAGCCTATGGCTACACCTTC
TRBJ2-1	NA	NA	TRBV4-1	CASSPQGYNEQFF	TGCGCCAGCAGCCCGCAGGGATACAATGAGCAGTTCTTC
TRBJ1-1	NA	NA	TRBV7-3	CASSKGGMNTEAFF	TGTGCCAGCAGCAAAGGCGGTATGAACACTGAAGCTTTCTTT
TRBJ2-2	NA	NA	TRBV27	CASSLRSLRSSPPNTGELFF	TGTGCCAGCAGTTTACGGTCGCTTCGATCGTCCCCCCCGAACACCGGGGAGCTGTTTTTT
TRBJ2-7	NA	NA	TRBV15	CATSSSDLGGEQYF	TGTGCCACCAGCAGCTCAGATCTTGGGGGCGAGCAGTACTTC
TRBJ2-1	NA	TRBD2	TRBV6-2/TRBV6-3	CASSRGGWNEQFF	TGTGCCAGCAGCCGGGGAGGGTGGAATGAGCAGTTCTTC
TRBJ1-3	NA	NA	TRBV7-8	CASSLVWVPSGNTIYF	TGTGCCAGCAGCTTAGTCTGGGTCCCATCTGGAAACACCATATATTTT
TRBJ2-7	NA	TRBD1	TRBV27	CASSVTGRPYEQYF	TGTGCCAGCAGTGTGACAGGGAGACCCTACGAGCAGTACTTC
TRBJ1-2	NA	NA	TRBV3-1/TRBV3-2	CASSQDIGGANYGYTF	TGTGCCAGCAGCCAAGATATAGGGGGAGCTAACTATGGCTACACCTTC
TRBJ1-4	few	NA	TRBV27	CASRWGRALEGEKLFF	TGTGCCAGCCGTTGGGGCAGGGCACTGGAAGGGGAAAAACTGTTTTTT
TRBJ1-2	NA	NA	TRBV28	CASSFGILARASGYTF	TGTGCCAGCAGTTTCGGGATCCTAGCGAGGGCATCTGGCTACACCTTC
TRBJ2-5	NA	NA	TRBV6-2/TRBV6-3	CASSYWGRETQYF	TGTGCCAGCAGTTACTGGGGAAGAGAGACCCAGTACTTC
TRBJ2-7	NA	NA	TRBV2	CASSEARGFIPPPYEQYF	TGTGCCAGCAGTGAAGCAAGAGGGTTCATCCCCCCTCCCTACGAGCAGTACTTC
TRBJ1-6	NA	NA	TRBV5-1	CASSLAEVGNSPLHF	TGCGCCAGCAGCTTGGCCGAAGTAGGGAATTCACCCCTCCACTTT
TRBJ1-2	NA	NA	TRBV11-2	CASRGTVHGYTF	TGTGCCAGCAGGGGGACGGTGCATGGCTACACCTTC
TRBJ2-1	once	NA	TRBV5-1	CASQTSPSYNEQFF	TGCGCCAGTCAAACTAGCCCTAGCTACAATGAGCAGTTCTTC
TRBJ1-5	once	NA	TRBV5-6	CASSLKQRGYSNQPQHF	TGTGCCAGCAGCTTGAAACAGAGGGGGTATAGCAATCAGCCCCAGCATTTT